These T cell receptor beta chains were read from a single sample in a study of shared clonotypes between healthy human individuals. Data came from immunoSEQ multiplex PCR; TCRdb stores just in-frame clones and leaves some out. The repertoire consists of about 2.4 million clones, with roughly nine tenths occurring once and the leading ten covering around 0.14%. Sequenced input: naive CD4+ T cells sorted from blood. These receptor sequences come from a man between 18 and 35 years old in good health. CDR3s include the opening cysteine and the closing phenylalanine or tryptophan. The order of the fields is clone size, V gene, D gene, J gene, CDR3 DNA, CDR3 protein. A D gene is named only where the DNA matches it firmly. Part of the rows lack a size; the others show once, few, many or a class for expanded clones.

-	TRBV2	-	TRBJ2-5	TGTGCCAGCAGTGAATGGCCCGAGGGGAAGGGGGAGACCCAGTACTTC	CASSEWPEGKGETQYF
-	TRBV9	-	TRBJ2-1	TGTGCCAGCAGCATCGGGGTACTGCGCACCGATGAGCAGTTCTTC	CASSIGVLRTDEQFF
-	TRBV28	-	TRBJ1-3	TGTGCCAGCAGTTTATTTCGGGGCACTCAATTTTCTGGAAACACCATATATTTT	CASSLFRGTQFSGNTIYF
-	TRBV19	-	TRBJ2-5	TGTGCCAGTAGCCCTCAAGGAAAGACCCAGTACTTC	CASSPQGKTQYF
-	TRBV2	-	TRBJ1-2	TGTGCCAGCAGTCCTCAGGGGTATAACTATGGCTACACCTTC	CASSPQGYNYGYTF
-	TRBV19	-	TRBJ1-3	TGTGCCAGTAGGCAGGGGTTTCACTCTGGAAACACCATATATTTT	CASRQGFHSGNTIYF
-	TRBV5-1	-	TRBJ1-2	TGCGCCAGCAGCTTTTCTGGGGGCGACTATGGCTACACCTTC	CASSFSGGDYGYTF
-	TRBV29-1	TRBD2	TRBJ2-5	TGCAGCGTTGCCTCCGGGACTAGCGCGTCCGAGACCCAGTACTTC	CSVASGTSASETQYF
-	TRBV10-1	-	TRBJ2-7	TGCGCCCAAGTCCCGAACGGACAAGGGGACGAGCAGTACTTC	CAQVPNGQGDEQYF
-	TRBV5-1	-	TRBJ2-1	TGCGCCAGCAGCTTTAGCGGCCCCGGAGAGAGTGAGCAGTTCTTC	CASSFSGPGESEQFF
-	TRBV25-1	-	TRBJ1-2	TGTGCCAGCAGTTTTAGCTCCCTTGACTATGGCTACACCTTC	CASSFSSLDYGYTF
-	TRBV5-1	TRBD1	TRBJ1-1	TGCGCCAGCAGCGGCGGACAGGGGCGCATGAACACTGAAGCTTTCTTT	CASSGGQGRMNTEAFF
-	TRBV2	-	TRBJ2-2	TGTGCCAGCACGGGGGAAGGATTCGGGGAGCTGTTTTTT	CASTGEGFGELFF
-	TRBV9	TRBD1	TRBJ1-2	TGTGCCAGCAGCATTCGACAGGGGGCGGGCGGCTACACCTTC	CASSIRQGAGGYTF
-	TRBV6-6	-	TRBJ1-2	TGTGCCAGCAGTTACTTGGGGTCCGGAGGCTACACCTTC	CASSYLGSGGYTF
-	TRBV7-6	-	TRBJ1-1	TGTGCCAGCAGCCCCAGTAGCTCAAGAGCCACTGAAGCTTTCTTT	CASSPSSSRATEAFF
once	TRBV5-1	-	TRBJ2-3	TGCGCCAGCAGCTTGGCCCGGGGGATAACTCGCACAGATACGCAGTATTTT	CASSLARGITRTDTQYF